The 23 T cell receptor beta chains below come from one sample, sequenced in a study of blood T cell repertoires in COVID-19. Using immunoSEQ multiplex PCR, the repertoire was profiled, and TCRdb retains in-frame clones only, with some absent. The data contain hundreds of thousands of clones, around nine tenths of them singletons. Sequencing was carried out using peripheral blood. These receptors all come from a man aged 55 to 70 who had recovered from COVID-19.

This clone was seen only a few times. Other nucleotide sequences in the sample specify the same CDR3. The rearrangement joins TRBV19 to TRBJ1-5; TRBD1 matches 11 bases. Germline assignment: CDR1 LNHDA and CDR2 SQIVND (reference sequence). The CDR3 is 13 amino acids. V was clipped by 8 bases and J by 4 bases; unmatched bases: 1. The CDR3 spells CASRDRGNQPQHF. The CDR3 DNA follows: TGTGCCAGTCGGGACAGGGGGAATCAGCCCCAGCATTTT.

The chain recombines TRBV11-2 with TRBJ1-1, with D uncertain. The CDR3 has 15 amino acids. Germline values: CDR1 SGHAT, CDR2 FQNNGV. Trimming took 2 bases from V and 0 from J, leaving 10 bases between them. CDR3 in DNA: TGTGCCAGCAGCTTACCAGGACTCATGAACACTGAAGCTTTCTTT. It yields the protein CASSLPGLMNTEAFF.

The chain has TRBV11-1 and TRBJ1-2; TRBD1 is a possible D gene (6 bases). Trimming took off 5 bases at V and 6 bases at J, with 16 bases between the two ends. Looked up from germline, CDR1 is SGHAT and CDR2 is FQDESV (reference sequence). There are 14 residues in the CDR3. The CDR3 region has the DNA TGTGCCAGCAGCCCAGGAGGCCAGGGGCATGGCTACACCTTC. Translating it yields CASSPGGQGHGYTF.

This chain joins TRBV6-5 and TRBJ1-1, with D unresolved. This CDR3 is 14 amino acids long. Germline V CDR1 and CDR2: MNHEY, SVGAGI. The germline V and J ends were trimmed by 5 bases and 0 bases, with 10 bases remaining between them. CDR3 sequence: CASSLKRLNTEAFF. Written as DNA, the CDR3 is TGTGCCAGCAGTCTGAAGCGGCTGAACACTGAAGCTTTCTTT.

The V and J genes are TRBV7-2 and TRBJ1-2; TRBD1 matches 7 bases. V lost 0 bases to trimming and J lost 3 bases; unmatched junction nucleotides: 10. The CDR3 totals 17 residues. Germline CDR1 is SGHTA and CDR2 is FQGNSA. CDR3 region: CASSLALGGGVDYGYTF. For the CDR3, the DNA is TGTGCCAGCAGCTTAGCTCTAGGGGGCGGGGTGGACTATGGCTACACCTTC.

The rearrangement joins TRBV6-5 to TRBJ1-6; 7 bases fit TRBD1. J lost 5 bases, V lost 1 base, and 5 bases had no gene match. Germline V gene data show CDR1 as MNHEY and CDR2 as SVGAGI. The CDR3 loop spans 16 amino acids. For the CDR3, the DNA is TGTGCCAGCAGTTACTTAAGACAGGGAAATAATTCACCCCTCCACTTT. Encoded protein: CASSYLRQGNNSPLHF.

The rearrangement joins TRBV6-5 to TRBJ2-7, with 7 bases matching TRBD1. The germline gives CDR1 MNHEY, CDR2 SVGAGI. The trim removed 7 bases at V and 0 bases at J, leaving 6 bases unmatched. The CDR3 contains 14 residues. The CDR3 sequence: CASTRDSNSYEQYF. The CDR3 DNA is TGTGCCAGCACCCGGGACAGCAACTCCTACGAGCAGTACTTC.

This chain links TRBV19 with TRBJ1-1, with D maybe TRBD1 (5 bases). V gave up 5 bases and J gave up 8 bases, with 12 bases separating them. The CDR3 contains 12 residues. The germline CDR1 and CDR2 sequences are LNHDA and SQIVND (reference sequence). CDR3 nucleotide sequence: TGTGCCAGTAGTCTCCTGCGGGGCGAAGCTTTCTTT. The encoded protein is CASSLLRGEAFF.

The V gene is TRBV20-1, the J gene TRBJ2-2, with TRBD2 as a possible D gene (6 bases). From germline, CDR1 is DFQATT and CDR2 SNEGSKA (reference sequence). V gave up 3 bases and J gave up 7 bases, with 27 bases separating them. CDR3 length equals 18 residues. Here the CDR3 DNA reads TGCAGTGCTAGTAACCCGGCGGCTAGGAGGGCCGTGGGCGGGGAGCTGTTTTTT. It codes for CSASNPAARRAVGGELFF.

The V gene is TRBV15, the J gene TRBJ1-2, with 9 bases identical to TRBD1. Germline-derived CDR1 and CDR2 are LNHNV and YYDKDF (reference sequence). CDR3 length: 14 residues. V lost 3 bases and J lost 8; bases outside the gene matches: 7. CDR3 sequence (DNA): TGTGCCACCAGCAGGGGACAGGGATCGGTCGGCTACACCTTC. Protein: CATSRGQGSVGYTF.

The rearrangement joins TRBV7-9 to TRBJ2-3; a possible D gene is TRBD2 (6 bases). Deletions cut 2 bases from V and 9 bases from J, with 18 bases between. This CDR3 comprises 15 residues. Germline lookup yields CDR1 SEHNR and CDR2 FQNEAQ (reference sequence). The CDR3 sequence: CASSLSGGAVGTQYF. DNA of the CDR3: TGTGCCAGCAGCTTAAGCGGCGGGGCCGTTGGGACGCAGTATTTT.

The chain links TRBV5-1 to TRBJ2-3, with a possible D match to TRBD1 (5 bases). The CDR3 sequence is 15 residues long. Germline-derived CDR1 and CDR2 are SGHRS and YFSETQ. The ends were cut back, 3 bases at V and 6 bases at J, with 17 bases in the middle. DNA for the CDR3: TGCGCCAGCAGCTCCATGGGGCTATCGGGTGATACGCAGTATTTT. It translates to CASSSMGLSGDTQYF. Supplemented by reference TRBV5-1 and TRBJ2-3, the full variable domain reads KAGVTQTPRYLIKTRGQQVTLSCSPISGHRSVSWYQQTPGQGLQFLFEYFSETQRNKGNFPGRFSGRQFSNSRSEMNVSTLELGDSALYLCASSSMGLSGDTQYFGPGTRLTVL.

This chain links TRBV15 with TRBJ1-2, with 9 bases fitting TRBD1. Germline CDR1 LNHNV, CDR2 YYDKDF (reference sequence). This CDR3 region has 16 residues. V dropped 5 bases and J dropped 8; count of bases not matched to a gene: 15. The CDR3 region has the DNA TGTGCCACCAGCCCCGAACAGGGGGCGCGTGTGGAAGGCTACACCTTC. The encoded protein is CATSPEQGARVEGYTF. Supplemented by reference TRBV15 and TRBJ1-2, the full variable domain reads DAMVIQNPRYQVTQFGKPVTLSCSQTLNHNVMYWYQQKSSQAPKLLFHYYDKDFNNEADTPDNFQSRRPNTSFCFLDIRSPGLGDTAMYLCATSPEQGARVEGYTFGSGTRLTVV.

The chain combines TRBV10-3 with TRBJ1-2; TRBD1 matches at 7 bases. Germline V gene data show CDR1 as ENHRY and CDR2 as SYGVKD. This CDR3 has 12 amino acids. With 6 bases clipped from V and 4 bases from J, the junction kept 2 bases outside the gene matches. The CDR3: CAISRDSYGYTF. Written as DNA, the CDR3 is TGTGCCATCAGCCGGGACAGCTATGGCTACACCTTC.

This clone was counted ten times or more. The chain uses TRBV12-2 and TRBJ2-7; TRBD1 is taken as the D call from the table, unchecked against the DNA. TRBV12-2 represents a pseudogene. CDR3 length: 13 amino acids. The DNA of the CDR3 is TGTGCAAGTCGCCCCGGACAGGGATGGGAGCAGTACTTC. Amino acids: CASRPGQGWEQYF.

The rearrangement uses TRBV3-1 (or the pseudogene TRBV3-2) and TRBJ1-1, with 7 bases lining up with TRBD1. The germline CDR1 and CDR2 sequences are LGHDT and YNNKEL (reference sequence). This CDR3 contains 15 residues. The trim removed 5 bases at V and 3 bases at J, leaving 9 bases unmatched. The CDR3 is CASSYEGARDTEAFF. The CDR3 DNA follows: TGTGCCAGCAGCTATGAGGGGGCGCGAGACACTGAAGCTTTCTTT.

This chain connects TRBV6-4 to TRBJ1-1; D is undetermined. CDR3 length equals 13 residues. Germline V CDR1 and CDR2: MRHNA, SNTAGT. The V end was cut by 6 bases, the J end by 6 bases, with 14 bases between. CDR3 residues: CASSSPGSSEAFF. The CDR3 bases are TGTGCCAGCAGCTCCCCGGGTTCCTCTGAAGCTTTCTTT.

A single count supports this clone. The gene calls are TRBV19 and TRBJ2-3, with a weak D call TRBD2 (6 bases). Germline V lookup: CDR1 LNHDA, CDR2 SQIVND (reference sequence). The CDR3 loop spans 15 amino acids. V lost 3 bases and J 2 bases, leaving 12 bases between the germline ends. The CDR3 DNA sequence: TGTGCCAGTAGTATCTTAGCGGCTACCACAGATACGCAGTATTTT. Residues: CASSILAATTDTQYF.

The DNA for the CDR3 is TGTGCCAGCAACCCGGCGGGGGCTGGGGACACTGAAGCTTTCTTT. Amino acids: CASNPAGAGDTEAFF. J is TRBJ1-1 and V is TRBV2, with D perhaps TRBD1 (6 bases). In germline, CDR1 is SNHLY, CDR2 FYNNEI. The ends were cut back, 7 bases at V and 3 bases at J, with 18 bases in the middle. The CDR3 has 15 amino acids.

DNA of the CDR3: TGCGCCAGCAGCCAGAGACAGGGATTTCCCCCCTATGGCTACACCTTC. Translation gives CASSQRQGFPPYGYTF. The chain combines TRBV4-3 with TRBJ1-2; 7 nucleotides align to TRBD1. CDR1 is LGHNA and CDR2 is YSLEER in the germline V gene. CDR3 length: 16 residues. V lost 3 bases to trimming and J lost 4 bases; unmatched junction nucleotides: 11.

The rearrangement uses TRBV9 and TRBJ1-1, with D unresolved. There are 13 residues in the CDR3. Germline CDR1 reads SGDLS; CDR2 reads YYNGEE. V lost 3 bases and J 6 bases, leaving 12 bases between the germline ends. In DNA, the CDR3 is TGTGCCAGCAGCGGCGGGAGTTCATCTGAAGCTTTCTTT. Its translation is CASSGGSSSEAFF.

The V and J genes are TRBV24-1 and TRBJ2-3; TRBD2 aligns across 11 bases. With V trimmed by 3 bases and J by 9 bases, 4 bases remained unmatched. The CDR3 is made up of 14 amino acids. Per germline, CDR1 KGHDR and CDR2 SFDVKD. DNA for the CDR3: TGTGCCACCAGTGATGTGACTAGCGGGGACACGCAGTATTTT. It translates to CATSDVTSGDTQYF.

This clone has just one count. The gene calls are TRBV18 and TRBJ1-6; the D is unclear. This CDR3 contains 14 residues. CDR1 is KGHSH, CDR2 LQKENI, per germline. Trimming shortened V by 0 bases and J by 7 bases, and 7 bases separated the two germline ends. Written as DNA, the CDR3 is TGTGCCAGCTCACCACCGGGCCTAAATTCACCCCTCCACTTT. The encoded protein is CASSPPGLNSPLHF.